This T cell receptor (beta chain) was profiled in a study of blood T cell repertoires in COVID-19. About the study: The study drew acute and convalescent COVID-19 samples from the United States, Italy and Spain. Sources were T cells, B-cell-depleted T cells, or PBMCs; the material itself was cDNA or gDNA.

Authors' processing steps: Scientists estimated how many nucleated cells there were by amplifying reference gene primers. Measured with immunoSEQ multiplex PCR; TCRdb has only the in-frame clones, and not every one. V and J calls and clone size are given by that table; D and trimming were obtained from the DNA. This table has about 20,000 clones, 85% to 95% appearing once. The V gene lost 6 bases and the J gene lost 0 bases, with 18 bases spanning the gap. CDR1 and CDR2 (germline): MDHEN, SYDVKM. The CDR3 runs 17 residues. This chain connects TRBV28 to TRBJ1-5; the D is unclear. The sequence was collected from a woman aged 45-60 years with active COVID-19. Specimen: peripheral blood. The CDR3: CASSPTLIKYSNQPQHF. Written as DNA, the CDR3 is TGTGCCAGCAGCCCGACACTGATAAAGTATAGCAATCAGCCCCAGCATTTT.